The entry below gives a single T cell receptor (beta chain) sequence along with its context. The sample comes from a study of blood T cell repertoires in COVID-19. Overall study: Samples taken during acute and convalescent COVID-19 were collected in the United States, Italy and Spain. PBMCs, B-cell-depleted T cells, or T cells provided the cDNA or gDNA that made up the material.

The table came from immunoSEQ multiplex PCR; TCRdb's copy has only in-frame clones and leaves some out. The sample shows some 170,000 clones, 65% to 85% of them seen only once. The junction had 9 bases not matched to a gene; V was cut back by 3 bases and J by 0 bases. The CDR3 runs to 18 residues. Germline CDR1 and CDR2: SGDLS and YYNGEE. Input material: peripheral blood. This clonotype originated in a woman aged 40 to 50 with COVID-19, enrolled during active disease. V usage is TRBV9 and J usage is TRBJ1-6, with 7 bases matching TRBD1. The CDR3 nucleotides are TGTGCCAGCAGCGCCCGACAGGGTCTAAGCTCCTATAATTCACCCCTCCACTTT. Residues: CASSARQGLSSYNSPLHF.